A single sample is the source of the 17 T cell receptor beta chains below, sequenced in a study of blood T cell repertoires in COVID-19. The assay was immunoSEQ multiplex PCR, and TCRdb's table has in-frame clones only and misses some. Counted here are 200,000 to 300,000 clones, approximately 90% occurring once; the ten biggest clones make up roughly 7.8%. The material sequenced was peripheral blood. The receptors come from a man in his fifties or sixties who had recovered from COVID-19.

The V gene is TRBV7-6, the J gene TRBJ1-6, with 10 bases aligning to TRBD1. The junction had 0 bases not matched to a gene; V was cut back by 0 bases and J by 7 bases. The CDR3 is 15 residues long. The germline V gene has CDR1 SGHVS and CDR2 FNYEAQ. The CDR3 region is CASSLAGQGNSPLHF. The CDR3 DNA is TGTGCCAGCAGCTTAGCGGGACAGGGGAATTCACCCCTCCACTTT.

In this sample, this clone turned up a few times. The chain has TRBV7-6 and TRBJ2-1; tentative D call: TRBD2 (6 bases). Germline V CDR1 and CDR2: SGHVS, FNYEAQ. The CDR3 runs 16 residues. V gave up 5 bases and J gave up 2 bases, with 16 bases separating them. In nucleotides, the CDR3 is TGTGCCAGCAGCCTCCGAGTGGCGGGACCCTACAATGAGCAGTTCTTC. It specifies CASSLRVAGPYNEQFF. Looking up the rest from reference TRBV7-6 and TRBJ2-1 gives the full variable domain: GAGVSQSPRYKVTKRGQDVALRCDPISGHVSLYWYRQALGQGPEFLTYFNYEAQQDKSGLPNDRFSAERPEGSISTLTIQRTEQRDSAMYRCASSLRVAGPYNEQFFGPGTRLTVL.

CDR3 sequence: CASNGLGSSSYNEQFF. CDR3 nucleotide sequence: TGTGCCAGCAACGGTTTAGGGAGCAGCTCCTACAATGAGCAGTTCTTC. The rearrangement joins TRBV11-2 to TRBJ2-1; D might be TRBD2 (5 bases). Germline V gene data show CDR1 as SGHAT and CDR2 as FQNNGV. The V and J ends lost 7 bases and 0 bases respectively, with 16 bases between them. The CDR3 covers 16 residues.

The J gene is TRBJ1-6, the V gene TRBV6-5; no definite D call. The germline V and J ends were trimmed by 2 bases and 12 bases, with 8 bases remaining between them. The CDR3 is 12 residues long. The germline V gene encodes CDR1 MNHEY and CDR2 SVGAGI. The CDR3 sequence: CASSYATGPLHF. The DNA of the CDR3 is TGTGCCAGCAGTTACGCGACGGGACCCCTCCACTTT.

The chain combines TRBV5-4 with TRBJ2-7, with 8 bases that match TRBD1. The CDR3 is made up of 13 amino acids. Germline loops: CDR1 SGHNT, CDR2 YYREEE (reference sequence). The trim removed 5 bases at V and 5 bases at J, leaving 6 bases unmatched. This CDR3 reads CASSQGARDEQYF. DNA of the CDR3: TGTGCCAGCAGTCAGGGGGCGCGGGACGAGCAGTACTTC.

In nucleotides, the CDR3 is TGTGCCAGCAGTGGGACAGGGGACAATGAGCAGTTCTTC. This encodes CASSGTGDNEQFF. The chain combines TRBV2 with TRBJ2-1; TRBD1 aligns across 9 bases. Per the germline V gene, CDR1 is SNHLY and CDR2 is FYNNEI. Unmatched junction bases numbered 0, after V lost 4 bases and J lost 5 bases. The CDR3 has 13 amino acids. The full variable domain, its missing parts supplied by reference TRBV2 and TRBJ2-1, is EPEVTQTPSHQVTQMGQEVILRCVPISNHLYFYWYRQILGQKVEFLVSFYNNEISEKSEIFDDQFSVERPDGSNFTLKIRSTKLEDSAMYFCASSGTGDNEQFFGPGTRLTVL.

The rearrangement joins TRBV6-5 to TRBJ2-1, with no clear D. This CDR3 region has 11 residues. From germline, CDR1 is MNHEY and CDR2 SVGAGI. V dropped 7 bases and J dropped 4 bases, with 5 bases sitting between them. Written as DNA, the CDR3 is TGTGCCAGCACCTCGTACAATGAGCAGTTCTTC. It is translated as CASTSYNEQFF.

V is TRBV30 and J is TRBJ2-3; TRBD1 aligns across 10 bases. The length of the CDR3 is 15 residues. Germline CDR1 GTSNPN, CDR2 SVGIG (reference sequence). Germline trimming cut 3 bases from V and 0 bases from J; bases unmatched to any gene: 3. The CDR3 here is CAWRGQGRSTDTQYF. DNA of the CDR3: TGTGCCTGGAGGGGACAGGGGAGAAGCACAGATACGCAGTATTTT. The variable domain in full, with the rest retrieved from reference TRBV30 and TRBJ2-3, is SQTIHQWPATLVQPVGSPLSLECTVEGTSNPNLYWYRQAAGRGLQLLFYSVGIGQISSEVPQNLSASRPQDRQFILSSKKLLLSDSGFYLCAWRGQGRSTDTQYFGPGTRLTVL.

The J gene is TRBJ1-5, the V gene TRBV6-7; tentatively, D is TRBD1 (5 bases). TRBV6-7 falls under the ORF class, with uncertain function. CDR3 length: 16 amino acids. Trimming removed 6 bases from V and 5 bases from J, with 20 bases in between. For the CDR3, the DNA is TGTGCCAGCAGGCAGAAGATAACGGGACTGGATCAGCCCCAGCATTTT. It is translated as CASRQKITGLDQPQHF.

V and J are TRBV2 and TRBJ2-2; 14 nucleotides match TRBD2. The CDR3 is 18 amino acids. Germline lookup yields CDR1 SNHLY and CDR2 FYNNEI. Trimming took 5 bases from V and 2 from J; bases not matched to a gene: 7. CDR3 residues: CASSLGLAGGLNTGELFF. The CDR3, as DNA: TGTGCCAGCAGTCTTGGACTAGCGGGGGGCCTAAACACCGGGGAGCTGTTTTTT.

The chain recombines TRBV7-8 with TRBJ1-4; perhaps TRBD1 as D (5 bases). CDR1 is SGHVS and CDR2 is FQNEAQ in the germline V gene. This CDR3 region has 16 residues. V lost 2 bases, J lost 3 bases, and 13 bases lay in between. CDR3 residues: CASSLHRQGPNEKLFF. The DNA for the CDR3 is TGTGCCAGCAGCTTACATCGGCAGGGTCCTAATGAAAAACTGTTTTTT.

This chain links TRBV2 with TRBJ1-1; D is unresolved. The CDR3 covers 12 residues. V lost 7 bases and J lost 5, with 11 bases in between. Germline V gives CDR1 SNHLY, CDR2 FYNNEI. The CDR3 nucleotides read TGTGCCAGCAATGTCCAGTCAACTGAAGCTTTCTTT. Translating it yields CASNVQSTEAFF.

The J gene is TRBJ1-2, the V gene TRBV7-2; no reliable D call. The germline V gene encodes CDR1 SGHTA and CDR2 FQGNSA. The V gene lost 0 bases and the J gene lost 8 bases, with 10 bases spanning the gap. The CDR3 has 13 amino acids. CDR3 coding DNA: TGTGCCAGCAGCTTAGCAACCGGGGTAGGCTACACCTTC. Translating it yields CASSLATGVGYTF.

This sequence joins TRBV28 and TRBJ2-5, with no clear D. CDR3 length: 14 amino acids. V was pared by 3 bases and J by 7 bases, with 15 bases between. Germline CDR1 MDHEN, CDR2 SYDVKM. Written as DNA, the CDR3 is TGTGCCAGCAGTTTTTTCTCCCTAGTAGGGACCCAGTACTTC. Encoded protein: CASSFFSLVGTQYF.

This chain links TRBV5-6 with TRBJ1-3; TRBD1 matches 10 bases. V was pared by 5 bases and J by 3 bases, with 5 bases of the junction left unmatched. Per the germline V gene, CDR1 is SGHDT and CDR2 is YYEEEE. The CDR3 consists of 15 residues. CDR3 DNA sequence: TGTGCCAGCAGTTTTGACAGGGGGCTTGGAAACACCATATATTTT. This translates into CASSFDRGLGNTIYF.

The rearrangement links TRBV7-9 to TRBJ1-3; possibly TRBD1 for D (6 bases). The CDR3 spans 15 residues. Germline assignment: CDR1 SEHNR and CDR2 FQNEAQ (reference sequence). V shed 1 base and J shed 4 bases, with 11 bases lying between them. CDR3 in amino acids: CASSLGGGQGNTIYF. The CDR3 nucleotides read TGTGCCAGCAGCTTAGGGGGCGGACAGGGAAACACCATATATTTT.

V is TRBV5-1 and J is TRBJ2-3; 12 nucleotides agree with TRBD2. The CDR3 has 17 residues. V gave up 0 bases and J gave up 6 bases; unmatched junction bases: 8. Germline V gene sequence: CDR1 SGHRS, CDR2 YFSETQ. CDR3 loop: CASSLGRLAGAMDTQYF. The CDR3 DNA reads as TGCGCCAGCAGCTTGGGGAGACTAGCGGGGGCCATGGATACGCAGTATTTT.